A single TCR beta chain is shown here with its context. The entry originates in a study of Ad26.COV2.S vaccination and SARS-CoV-2 variants. Overall study: The COV1001 Ad26.COV2.S trial arm included the donor.

As for treatment: some 20 received Ad26.COV2.S at low or high dose, single or two shots; five or six received placebo; per-sample allocation not given. Day 63 following the first vaccine or placebo injection was when the samples were taken. The ends were cut back, 2 bases at V and 5 bases at J, with 18 bases in the middle. The CDR3 totals 16 residues. The germline V gene encodes CDR1 SNHLY and CDR2 FYNNEI. The protocol was immunoSEQ multiplex PCR, while the TCRdb copy is restricted to in-frame clones and leaves out a portion. The sample shows some 330,000 clones, roughly 88% of them seen only once. The clonotype originates from a person between 18 and 65 years old who received the Ad26.COV2.S COVID-19 vaccine or a placebo. The chain joins TRBV2 to TRBJ1-1, with D possibly TRBD1 on 5 matching bases. The sample in question was peripheral blood, obtained in a trial of Ad26.COV2.S vaccine versus placebo. In DNA form, the CDR3 reads TGTGCCAGCAGTGAAAGGGACGTAACCCACTTAACTGAAGCTTTCTTT. This translates into CASSERDVTHLTEAFF.